What follows are 14 T cell receptor beta chains derived from one specimen sequenced in a study of identical twins. TCRdb re-called the 5' RACE reads with MiXCR, one entry per CDR3 protein. The table shows 250,000 or so distinct CDR3 sequences, with about 7% occurring only once. The same sample was also used in a study of yellow fever vaccine responses in identical twins.

Sequencing was done on a sample of memory (CD45RO+) T cells sorted from blood. Receptor source: a woman aged 18 to 35 in good health.

This clonotype appeared a few times. V is TRBV7-2 and J is TRBJ2-1; D remains ambiguous. Germline V gene lookup returns CDR1 SGHTA and CDR2 FQGNSA. This CDR3 has 14 residues. Trimming stripped 5 bases from V and 6 bases from J, with 14 bases between. The CDR3 spells CASSPADRPNEQFF. The CDR3 region has the DNA TGTGCCAGCAGCCCCGCGGACCGGCCCAATGAGCAGTTCTTC. The full variable domain, its missing parts supplied by reference TRBV7-2 and TRBJ2-1, is GAGVSQSPSNKVTEKGKDVELRCDPISGHTALYWYRQSLGQGLEFLIYFQGNSAPDKSGLPSDRFSAERTGGSVSTLTIQRTQQEDSAVYLCASSPADRPNEQFFGPGTRLTVL.

Ten or more counts support this clonotype. The chain combines TRBV7-2 with TRBJ2-7; 13 bases are shared with TRBD2. The CDR3 is 15 amino acids. The germline V gene encodes CDR1 SGHTA and CDR2 FQGNSA. The ends lost 8 bases at V and 2 bases at J; junction bases unmatched: 6. The CDR3 region has the DNA TGTGCCAGCGCTCCTGGACTAGCGGGGGCCTACGAGCAGTACTTC. Residues: CASAPGLAGAYEQYF. Drawing the rest from reference TRBV7-2 and TRBJ2-7, the complete variable domain is GAGVSQSPSNKVTEKGKDVELRCDPISGHTALYWYRQSLGQGLEFLIYFQGNSAPDKSGLPSDRFSAERTGGSVSTLTIQRTQQEDSAVYLCASAPGLAGAYEQYFGPGTRLTVT.

This clonotype was detected only a few times. The chain is built from TRBV9 and TRBJ1-2, with TRBD1 matching 8 bases. Germline V gene data show CDR1 as SGDLS and CDR2 as YYNGEE. The CDR3 length is 16 residues. J gave up 0 bases and V 3 bases, and 7 bases lay outside the gene matches. The CDR3 DNA sequence: TGTGCCAGCAGCGCCCTGACAGGGGTTGCTAACTATGGCTACACCTTC. It translates to CASSALTGVANYGYTF.

The sample holds many counts of this clonotype. The V gene is TRBV28, the J gene TRBJ2-5; perhaps TRBD1 as D (6 bases). This CDR3 has 12 amino acids. The V gene lost 5 bases and the J gene lost 5 bases, with 9 bases spanning the gap. Germline V lookup: CDR1 MDHEN, CDR2 SYDVKM. CDR3 loop: CASSQGTETQYF. In DNA form, the CDR3 reads TGTGCCAGCAGTCAGGGGACGGAGACCCAGTACTTC.

This clonotype was observed at least ten times. The gene calls are TRBV5-1 and TRBJ2-4, with a tentative D call TRBD2 (5 bases). CDR1 is SGHRS and CDR2 is YFSETQ in the germline V gene. The ends were cut back, 0 bases at V and 7 bases at J, with 14 bases in the middle. The CDR3 consists of 15 residues. The CDR3 loop reads CASSLAGERGNIQYF. The CDR3, as DNA: TGCGCCAGCAGCTTGGCCGGAGAGCGAGGGAACATTCAGTACTTC.

The J gene is TRBJ2-1, the V gene TRBV3-1, with D unresolved. Germline CDR1 LGHDT, CDR2 YNNKEL (reference sequence). V lost 5 bases and J 5 bases, leaving 13 bases between the germline ends. The CDR3 has 14 residues. For the CDR3, the DNA is TGTGCCAGCAGCAAGCAGGTACCAGACAATGAGCAGTTCTTC. Protein product: CASSKQVPDNEQFF.

The table lists this clonotype with many counts. The chain combines TRBV6-1 with TRBJ1-2, with no clear D. Looked up from germline, CDR1 is MNHNS and CDR2 is SASEGT. The CDR3 is made up of 13 amino acids. Trimming stripped 6 bases from V and 5 bases from J, with 13 bases between. DNA of the CDR3: TGTGCCAGCAGACAAGACCGCTATTATGGCTACACCTTC. It is translated as CASRQDRYYGYTF.

This clonotype appeared many times. The V gene is TRBV5-6, the J gene TRBJ1-1, with a weak D call TRBD1 (5 bases). Germline loops: CDR1 SGHDT, CDR2 YYEEEE. This CDR3 comprises 18 residues. V was cut by 3 bases and J by 3 bases, with 24 bases left in between. CDR3 in DNA: TGTGCCAGCAGCTACCCCGGGACCACCGTACACCGGGACACTGAAGCTTTCTTT. Protein product: CASSYPGTTVHRDTEAFF.

There are many counts of this clonotype. The chain is built from TRBV5-5 and TRBJ2-1, with D unclear. The germline gives CDR1 SGHKS, CDR2 YYEKEE (reference sequence). CDR3 length: 14 residues. The germline V and J ends were trimmed by 3 bases and 5 bases, with 12 bases remaining between them. This CDR3 is CASSWATLDNEQFF. The CDR3 coding sequence is TGTGCCAGCAGCTGGGCGACCCTGGACAATGAGCAGTTCTTC.

This clonotype was counted a few times. The chain carries TRBV2 and TRBJ2-1; no clear D gene. The ends were cut back, 2 bases at V and 7 bases at J, with 6 bases in the middle. The CDR3 spans 12 residues. The germline CDR1 and CDR2 sequences are SNHLY and FYNNEI. The CDR3 here is CASSETGNEQFF. CDR3 coding DNA: TGTGCCAGCAGTGAAACGGGTAATGAGCAGTTCTTC.

This clonotype was observed a handful of times. This sequence joins TRBV4-2 and TRBJ1-5; the D is unclear. Germline V lookup: CDR1 LGHNA, CDR2 YNFKEQ. Trimming stripped 0 bases from V and 5 bases from J, with 11 bases between. The CDR3 is made up of 15 amino acids. Written as DNA, the CDR3 is TGTGCCAGCAGCCAAGAAAATCAGCCACATCAGCCCCAGCATTTT. Its translation is CASSQENQPHQPQHF.

This clonotype occurred many times. This chain uses TRBV10-3 with TRBJ2-1; D could derive from TRBD1 or TRBD2 (8 bases each). V gave up 4 bases and J gave up 3 bases, with 19 bases separating them. CDR3 length: 17 residues. Germline V gene lookup returns CDR1 ENHRY and CDR2 SYGVKD. The CDR3 DNA is TGTGCCATCAGTGGCCGGGAGGGACAGGAATACTACAATGAGCAGTTCTTC. Translated, it gives CAISGREGQEYYNEQFF.

The V and J genes are TRBV4-1 and TRBJ1-2, with 7 positions matching TRBD1. The trim removed 0 bases at V and 7 bases at J, leaving 2 bases unmatched. The CDR3 length is 13 residues. CDR1 MGHRA and CDR2 YSYEKL come from the germline V gene. The CDR3 DNA reads TGCGCCAGCAGCCAAGACGGGACAGTTGGCTACACCTTC. It codes for CASSQDGTVGYTF.

The chain is built from TRBV29-1 and TRBJ2-3, with D possibly TRBD2 on 6 matching bases. Germline loops: CDR1 SQVTM, CDR2 ANQGSEA. The CDR3 loop spans 14 amino acids. The V and J ends lost 6 bases and 6 bases respectively, with 19 bases between them. CDR3 protein: CSVVSGPLRDTQYF. CDR3 DNA: TGCAGCGTAGTTAGCGGCCCGCTAAGGGATACGCAGTATTTT.